One sample yielded the 9 T cell receptor beta chains listed below, sequenced in a study of regulatory T cells in long-lasting Graves disease. Arm-PCR of CDR3 regions and iRepertoire HTBI primers were the basis on which TCR beta libraries were built. TCRdb re-analysed the multiplex PCR reads in MiXCR, keeping a single row per CDR3 protein. Among hundreds of thousands of distinct CDR3 sequences listed, about 16% were seen once. Time point in this sample: newly diagnosed GD, antithyroid drugs for less than 3 months. PBMC RNA was the source of the TCR library. These sequences were also reported in another study, on T cells in Graves' hyperthyroidism and ophthalmopathy.

Sample: peripheral blood mononuclear cells (PBMCs), taken at new diagnosis, from a patient treated with antithyroid drugs. Receptors were obtained from a woman aged 25-40 years with Graves disease.

In regard to this clonotype: Mismatch with germline at one junction end may stem from a read error. The chain uses TRBV6-1 and TRBJ1-1; no clear D. This CDR3 is 12 amino acids long. CDR1 is MNHNS and CDR2 is SASEGT in the germline V gene. The CDR3 here is CASSPANTGAFF. The CDR3, as DNA: TGTGCCAGCAGCCCGGCTAACACTGGAGCTTTCTTT.

This clonotype was recorded at least ten times. The V and J genes are TRBV6-1 and TRBJ2-7, with D possibly being TRBD2 (6 bases). CDR1 and CDR2 (germline): MNHNS, SASEGT. This CDR3 is built from 13 residues. The V end was cut by 5 bases, the J end by 6 bases, with 14 bases between. CDR3 sequence: CASSIAEGGEQYF. The CDR3 DNA reads TGTGCCAGCAGTATAGCGGAGGGTGGCGAGCAGTACTTC.

At least ten counts were recorded for this clonotype. The chain has TRBV15 and TRBJ1-1; no clear D gene. Germline V gene sequence: CDR1 LNHNV, CDR2 YYDKDF (reference sequence). Trimming stripped 4 bases from V and 0 bases from J, with 3 bases between. The CDR3 contains 12 residues. Here the CDR3 reads CATSNLNTEAFF. CDR3 coding DNA: TGTGCCACCAGCAACCTGAACACTGAAGCTTTCTTT.

This clonotype was detected ten times or more. V and J are TRBV3-1 and TRBJ2-5, with 8 bases aligning to TRBD2. The V segment lost 4 bases and the J segment 4 bases; nucleotides outside the gene matches: 11. Germline V gene sequence: CDR1 LGHDT, CDR2 YNNKEL (reference sequence). This CDR3 spans 16 amino acids. CDR3 residues: CASSPGLASPPETQYF. In DNA form, the CDR3 reads TGTGCCAGCAGCCCAGGACTAGCATCACCCCCAGAGACCCAGTACTTC.

Comments on this clonotype: A read error is possible here, since a much larger clone lies one base away. Since the CDR3 does not end with the conserved phenylalanine or tryptophan, this likely comes from a read error. The chain couples TRBV29-1 to TRBJ1-1, with TRBD1 matching over 7 bases. The junction had 10 bases not matched to a gene; V was cut back by 4 bases and J by 5 bases. There are 14 residues in the CDR3. Per germline, CDR1 SQVTM and CDR2 ANQGSEA. This CDR3 reads CSVGLGQGGTEAFV. In nucleotides, the CDR3 is TGCAGCGTTGGATTGGGTCAGGGGGGGACTGAAGCTTTCGTT.

The V gene is TRBV30, the J gene TRBJ2-7; D tentatively reads TRBD1 or TRBD2 (5 bases each). CDR1 is GTSNPN and CDR2 is SVGIG in the germline V gene (reference sequence). V shed 0 bases and J shed 5 bases, with 20 bases lying between them. This CDR3 comprises 16 residues. CDR3 sequence (DNA): TGTGCCTGGAGTGTACTGTCTGGGGGAAAGGGCGACGAGCAGTACTTC. This codes for CAWSVLSGGKGDEQYF.

The table lists this clonotype with many counts. The chain combines TRBV28 with TRBJ1-1; no clear D gene. The V and J ends lost 6 bases and 2 bases respectively, with 19 bases between them. Per the germline V gene, CDR1 is MDHEN and CDR2 is SYDVKM. CDR3 length: 16 amino acids. CDR3 sequence (DNA): TGTGCCAGCAGACCGTGGGGTACCCCGGAAAACACTGAAGCTTTCTTT. As protein: CASRPWGTPENTEAFF.

There are a few counts of this clonotype. A read error is likely here: a far larger clone is one base away. The rearrangement uses TRBV7-2 and TRBJ1-2; D is unresolved. Germline CDR1 reads SGHTA; CDR2 reads FQGNSA. CDR3 length: 14 residues. Trimming took 1 base from V and 6 from J, leaving 12 bases between them. The CDR3 bases are TGTGCCAGCAGCTTAGATCAGGTCCGCCATGGCTACACCTTC. This codes for CASSLDQVRHGYTF.

The sample holds many counts of this clonotype. This rearrangement joins TRBV7-2 to TRBJ1-2, with D possibly TRBD1 on 6 matching bases. Germline V lookup: CDR1 SGHTA, CDR2 FQGNSA. The CDR3 is 13 amino acids. Trimming removed 3 bases from V and 8 bases from J, with 13 bases in between. The CDR3 region is CASSFLAGDGYTF. The DNA for the CDR3 is TGTGCCAGCAGCTTTTTGGCAGGGGACGGCTACACCTTC.